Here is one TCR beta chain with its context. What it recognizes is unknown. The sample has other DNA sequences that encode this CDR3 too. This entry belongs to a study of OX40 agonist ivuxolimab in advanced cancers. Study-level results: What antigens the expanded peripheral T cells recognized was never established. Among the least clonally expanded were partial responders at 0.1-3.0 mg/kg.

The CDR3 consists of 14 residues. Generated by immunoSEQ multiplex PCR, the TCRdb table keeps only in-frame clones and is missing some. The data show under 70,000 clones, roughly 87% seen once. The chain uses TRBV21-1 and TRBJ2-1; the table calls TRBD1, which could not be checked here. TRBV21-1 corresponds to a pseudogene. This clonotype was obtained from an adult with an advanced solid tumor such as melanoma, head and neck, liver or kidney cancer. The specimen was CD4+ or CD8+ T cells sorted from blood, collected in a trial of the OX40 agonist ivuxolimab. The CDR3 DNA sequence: TGTGCCAGCAGCAAAGACAGGGGCTACAATGAGCAGTTCTTC. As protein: CASSKDRGYNEQFF.